The 21 T cell receptor beta chains reported below all come from one sample, sequenced in a study of blood T cell repertoires in COVID-19. Generated by immunoSEQ multiplex PCR, the TCRdb table keeps only in-frame clones and is missing some. The data show roughly 70,000 clones, approximately 90% seen once. The sample was peripheral blood. The origin of the receptors is a woman aged 80 or older with active COVID-19.

The chain couples TRBV29-1 to TRBJ2-5; perhaps TRBD2 as D (6 bases). This CDR3 comprises 14 residues. Germline lookup yields CDR1 SQVTM and CDR2 ANQGSEA. Between the trimmed V and J ends, which lost 8 bases and 5 bases, there was a span of 21 bases. In nucleotides, the CDR3 is TGCAGCTCCAGGAAACTAGCCTCCGTCGAGACCCAGTACTTC. Residues: CSSRKLASVETQYF.

The CDR3 loop is CASSLGGGGRANEQYF. The CDR3 nucleotides read TGTGCCAGCAGCTTAGGGGGAGGCGGGAGGGCCAACGAGCAGTACTTC. V gene TRBV7-2 combines with J gene TRBJ2-7; 9 bases align to TRBD2. CDR3 length: 16 residues. V dropped 1 base and J dropped 5; count of bases not matched to a gene: 9. Germline V gene lookup returns CDR1 SGHTA and CDR2 FQGNSA.

The V gene is TRBV5-4, the J gene TRBJ2-7; no clear D gene. V shed 0 bases and J shed 1 base, with 17 bases lying between them. CDR3 length: 17 amino acids. Looked up from germline, CDR1 is SGHNT and CDR2 is YYREEE (reference sequence). The CDR3 here is CASSLGSSRTTSYEQYF. The DNA of the CDR3 is TGTGCCAGCAGCTTGGGTAGCTCCAGAACTACTTCCTACGAGCAGTACTTC.

The chain employs TRBV6-5 and TRBJ1-2; 7 positions agree with TRBD1. The CDR3 is 15 residues long. The V gene end was trimmed by 8 bases and the J gene end by 8 bases; junction bases not matched to a gene: 17. Per germline, CDR1 MNHEY and CDR2 SVGAGI. The CDR3 DNA reads as TGTGCCAGCGGATCGCGGACAGGACTTACCTGGGGCTACACCTTC. Its protein is CASGSRTGLTWGYTF.

The V call is TRBV5-1, the J call TRBJ2-1, with TRBD1 as a possible D gene (6 bases). The germline gives CDR1 SGHRS, CDR2 YFSETQ. The CDR3 consists of 15 residues. V was trimmed by 2 bases and J by 1 base, leaving 10 bases between them. The CDR3 region has the DNA TGCGCCAGCAGCTTTGGGGACACGTCCTACAATGAGCAGTTCTTC. This encodes CASSFGDTSYNEQFF.

V and J are TRBV7-2 and TRBJ2-1; tentatively, D is TRBD2 (5 bases). Trimming removed 0 bases from V and 8 bases from J, with 8 bases in between. The length of the CDR3 is 13 residues. Germline CDR1 SGHTA, CDR2 FQGNSA. CDR3 sequence (DNA): TGTGCCAGCAGCTTAGCTCAGGACTATGAGCAGTTCTTC. It encodes CASSLAQDYEQFF.

This CDR3 reads CASTPRGVEGYEQYF. Written as DNA, the CDR3 is TGTGCCAGCACCCCCAGGGGGGTGGAAGGCTACGAGCAGTACTTC. This rearrangement joins TRBV2 to TRBJ2-7, with D possibly matching TRBD1 (7 bases). Germline V gene lookup returns CDR1 SNHLY and CDR2 FYNNEI. The CDR3 consists of 15 residues. The germline V and J ends were trimmed by 7 bases and 3 bases, with 19 bases remaining between them.

This chain connects TRBV6-5 to TRBJ2-1, with D maybe TRBD2 (6 bases). Germline V gives CDR1 MNHEY, CDR2 SVGAGI. CDR3 length: 15 residues. Trimming shortened V by 0 bases and J by 6 bases, and 12 bases separated the two germline ends. DNA of the CDR3: TGTGCCAGCAGTTACTCGTCGGGAGCGGGCAATGAGCAGTTCTTC. Residues: CASSYSSGAGNEQFF.

This chain connects TRBV28 to TRBJ1-5; D gene ambiguous. CDR1 is MDHEN and CDR2 is SYDVKM in the germline V gene. There are 12 residues in the CDR3. V shed 6 bases and J shed 0 bases, with 3 bases lying between them. The CDR3 loop reads CASRSSNQPQHF. The CDR3 DNA reads TGTGCCAGCAGGAGTAGCAATCAGCCCCAGCATTTT.

This chain uses TRBV10-2 with TRBJ2-7, with 10 bases matching TRBD2. From germline, CDR1 is WSHSY and CDR2 SAAADI. The J segment lost 4 bases and the V segment lost 3 bases, leaving 6 bases of the junction unmatched. The CDR3 consists of 15 residues. The CDR3 DNA reads as TGCGCCAGCAGTGACGAGCGGGAGGGCTTTTACGAGCAGTACTTC. Its translation is CASSDEREGFYEQYF.

This chain connects TRBV7-9 to TRBJ2-5; 9 bases fit TRBD1. J lost 3 bases, V lost 4 bases, and 6 bases had no gene match. This CDR3 contains 15 residues. Germline V gene lookup returns CDR1 SEHNR and CDR2 FQNEAQ (reference sequence). DNA for the CDR3: TGTGCCAGCAGCTCCCCGGGACAGGGTAAAGAGACCCAGTACTTC. Amino acid sequence: CASSSPGQGKETQYF.

The V gene is TRBV7-3, the J gene TRBJ2-7, with D hard to call. CDR1 and CDR2 (germline): SGHTA, FQGTGA. The V end was cut by 1 base, the J end by 3 bases, with 7 bases between. The CDR3 runs to 13 residues. The CDR3 DNA follows: TGTGCCAGCAGCTTAAGGTCAGGCTACGAGCAGTACTTC. This gives the protein CASSLRSGYEQYF.

The rearrangement links TRBV19 to TRBJ2-3, with a weak D call TRBD2 (6 bases). CDR1 LNHDA and CDR2 SQIVND come from the germline V gene (reference sequence). Deletions cut 8 bases from V and 0 bases from J, with 12 bases between. The length of the CDR3 is 14 residues. CDR3 bases: TGTGCCAGTTCACCGGGACTCAGCACAGATACGCAGTATTTT. Amino acids: CASSPGLSTDTQYF.

Points on this clone: The same CDR3 is also encoded by other DNA sequences in this sample. The chain couples TRBV7-8 to TRBJ2-7; D is perhaps TRBD2 (6 bases). This CDR3 has 15 amino acids. Trimming shortened V by 1 base and J by 3 bases, and 13 bases separated the two germline ends. The germline V gene has CDR1 SGHVS and CDR2 FQNEAQ. The DNA for the CDR3 is TGTGCCAGCAGCTTAGTTTTTAGCGGATTCTACGAGCAGTACTTC. Protein sequence: CASSLVFSGFYEQYF.

This clone was counted a single time. The gene calls are TRBV18 and TRBJ2-6; possible D gene TRBD1, 6 bases. Germline assignment: CDR1 KGHSH and CDR2 LQKENI. V was trimmed by 3 bases and J by 1 base, leaving 13 bases between them. CDR3 size: 17 residues. The CDR3 protein is CASSPGASSSGANVLTF. In DNA form, the CDR3 reads TGTGCCAGCTCACCGGGGGCCTCTTCGTCTGGGGCCAACGTCCTGACTTTC.

V is TRBV28 and J is TRBJ2-7; possibly TRBD1 for D (5 bases). Trimming left V 7 bases short and J 2 bases short, with 21 bases between. CDR1 is MDHEN and CDR2 is SYDVKM in the germline V gene. The CDR3 consists of 16 residues. Here the CDR3 reads CASTEVRQQGTYEQYF. CDR3 nucleotides: TGTGCCAGCACTGAAGTACGCCAGCAGGGCACCTACGAGCAGTACTTC.

This clone appeared a few times. The chain is built from TRBV7-6 and TRBJ2-6; D might be TRBD1 (5 bases). Germline V lookup: CDR1 SGHVS, CDR2 FNYEAQ. This CDR3 spans 16 amino acids. V shed 2 bases and J shed 2 bases, with 10 bases lying between them. CDR3 protein: CASSLSARAGANVLTF. The DNA of the CDR3 is TGTGCCAGCAGCTTATCGGCCAGGGCTGGGGCCAACGTCCTGACTTTC.

The chain carries TRBV4-3 and TRBJ2-7, with TRBD2 identical over 10 bases. CDR1 and CDR2 from the germline V gene are LGHNA and YSLEER. The CDR3 is 15 residues long. The V gene end was trimmed by 0 bases and the J gene end by 2 bases; junction bases not matched to a gene: 1. The CDR3 here is CASSQDTSGTYEQYF. The DNA for the CDR3 is TGCGCCAGCAGCCAAGATACTAGCGGGACCTACGAGCAGTACTTC.

This clone came up a few times. The V gene is TRBV11-1, the J gene TRBJ2-7, with 12 nucleotides matching TRBD2. V was clipped by 5 bases and J by 6 bases; unmatched bases: 11. Germline V gives CDR1 SGHAT, CDR2 FQDESV (reference sequence). CDR3 length: 16 residues. CDR3 loop: CASSPGLTSGRREQYF. CDR3 DNA: TGTGCCAGCAGCCCGGGCCTGACTAGCGGGAGACGCGAGCAGTACTTC.

The chain employs TRBV13 and TRBJ2-1, with D maybe TRBD2 (5 bases). The CDR3 spans 15 residues. CDR1 and CDR2 from the germline V gene are PRHDT and FYEKMQ (reference sequence). The V end was cut by 5 bases, the J end by 3 bases, with 14 bases between. CDR3: CASSLPGGFYNEQFF. The CDR3 nucleotides are TGTGCCAGCAGCCTCCCTGGAGGTTTCTACAATGAGCAGTTCTTC.

This rearrangement joins TRBV5-1 to TRBJ2-3, with 8 bases that match TRBD1. This CDR3 has 15 amino acids. Germline-derived CDR1 and CDR2 are SGHRS and YFSETQ. Unmatched junction bases numbered 10, after V lost 6 bases and J lost 4 bases. CDR3 DNA: TGCGCCAGCACCCAAGGACAGGGCGGGGCAGATACGCAGTATTTT. It translates to CASTQGQGGADTQYF.